The present T cell receptor (beta chain) was sequenced within a study of blood T cell repertoires in COVID-19 (dated by TCRdb to the early 2020s). Study-wide context: Collaborator samples came from the United States, Italy and Spain and covered acute and convalescent phases of COVID-19. The material from the prospective study consisted of cDNA or gDNA derived from T cells, B-cell-depleted T cells, or PBMCs. Subjects who had been exposed to COVID-19, were actively infected with it, or had recovered from it provided the deeply sampled blood TCRbeta repertoires that made up the dataset. A freely available public database, intended as a resource for researchers studying the immune response to SARS-CoV-2, is where the repertoires were released. The samples were drawn from the first 160 participants of the ongoing ImmuneRACE study and from some 1,300 subjects provided by 6 global collaborators. A de-identified subject ID, COVID-19 status, age in years and sex were almost always included in the sample metadata. Where available, HLA class I and class II types were taken from metadata supplied by the sample provider and were not determined by assay-based typing.

Whole blood was collected in K2EDTA tubes by collaborating institutions according to the institutions' own protocols. For TCRbeta analysis, collaborator samples were shipped as frozen whole blood, as isolated PBMCs, or as DNA extracted from either sample type. Overall study results and their limits: The quantity of clinical and demographic metadata differed by source and by participant and was supplied without curation.

The immunoSEQ Assay, a bias-controlled multiplex PCR, was used to amplify TCRbeta CDR3 regions from genomic DNA. From the authors' description of their analysis: The number of nucleated cells in each sample was estimated by amplification of reference gene primers within the assay. Sequence reads were collapsed and filtered to measure the absolute abundance of every unique TCRbeta CDR3 rearrangement. Productive Simpson clonality was computed per sample as the square root of Simpson's diversity index over productive rearrangements. TCRdb carries this immuneACCESS record with in-frame sequences only. Its versions omit some clonotypes, under half of them owing to an unresolved V gene in the studies checked, with the rest unexplained. Clonal size and the V and J genes are those of that table, whereas D and trimming came from the DNA. A total of under 150,000 clones appear in this sample, around 90% of them only once. Less than 2% of the sample is taken by the ten largest.

About this clone itself: Its antigen remains undetermined. Base qualities are missing; no much larger clone stands one base away.

Between the V and J ends, shortened by 0 bases and 7 bases respectively, the junction contains 15 bases. The CDR3 spans 16 residues, from the cysteine through the phenylalanine. Of the read, only the CDR3 DNA is kept; its 48 bases are in frame from base 1. Sequences MNHEY (CDR1) and SVGAGI (CDR2) are obtained from the germline V gene. This chain is built from TRBV6-5 and TRBJ2-2; D gene: possibly TRBD2, on 6 matching bases. The specimen sequenced was peripheral blood. The clonotype originates from a human donor in a cohort sampled during active COVID-19. The CDR3 reads CASSYSTGEKGGELFF. The nucleotide sequence is TGTGCCAGCAGTTACTCGACGGGAGAAAAGGGCGGGGAGCTGTTTTTT.